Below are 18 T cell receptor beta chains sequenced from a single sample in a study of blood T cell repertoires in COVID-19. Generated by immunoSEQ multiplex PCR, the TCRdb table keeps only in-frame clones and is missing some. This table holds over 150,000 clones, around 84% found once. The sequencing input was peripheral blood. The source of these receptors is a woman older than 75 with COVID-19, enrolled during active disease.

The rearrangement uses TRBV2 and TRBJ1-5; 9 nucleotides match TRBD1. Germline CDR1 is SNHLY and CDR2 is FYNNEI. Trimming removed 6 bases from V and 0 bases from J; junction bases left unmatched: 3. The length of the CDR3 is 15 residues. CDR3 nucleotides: TGTGCCAGCAGAATACAGGGGGCTAGCAATCAGCCCCAGCATTTT. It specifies CASRIQGASNQPQHF.

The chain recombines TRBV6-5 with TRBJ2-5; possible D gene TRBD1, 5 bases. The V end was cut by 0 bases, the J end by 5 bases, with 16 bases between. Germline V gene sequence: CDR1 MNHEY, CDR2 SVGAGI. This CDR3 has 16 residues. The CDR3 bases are TGTGCCAGCAGTTACTCGACAGACCGGGCGGCGGAGACCCAGTACTTC. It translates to CASSYSTDRAAETQYF.

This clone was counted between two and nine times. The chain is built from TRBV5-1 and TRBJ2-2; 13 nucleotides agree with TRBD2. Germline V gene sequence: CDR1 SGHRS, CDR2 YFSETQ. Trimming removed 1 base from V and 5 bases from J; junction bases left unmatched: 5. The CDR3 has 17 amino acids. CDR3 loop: CASSLFTLAGGTGELFF. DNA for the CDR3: TGCGCCAGCAGCTTGTTTACACTAGCGGGAGGGACCGGGGAGCTGTTTTTT.

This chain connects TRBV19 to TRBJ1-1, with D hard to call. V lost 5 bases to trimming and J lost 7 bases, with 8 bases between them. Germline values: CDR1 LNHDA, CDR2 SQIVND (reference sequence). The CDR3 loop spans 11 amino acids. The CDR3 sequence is CASSLTVEAFF. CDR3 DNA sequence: TGTGCCAGTAGTCTTACAGTTGAAGCTTTCTTT.

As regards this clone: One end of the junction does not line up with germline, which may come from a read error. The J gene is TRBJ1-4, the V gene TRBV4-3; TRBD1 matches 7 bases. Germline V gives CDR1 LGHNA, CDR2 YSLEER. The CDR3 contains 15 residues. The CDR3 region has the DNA TGCGCCAACAGCCAAGATGGGACAGCGTATGAAAAACTGTTTTTT. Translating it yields CANSQDGTAYEKLFF.

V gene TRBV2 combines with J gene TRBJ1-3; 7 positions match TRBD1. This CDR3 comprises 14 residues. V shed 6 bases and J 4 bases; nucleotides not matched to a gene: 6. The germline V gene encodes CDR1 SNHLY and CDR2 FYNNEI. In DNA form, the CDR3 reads TGTGCCAGCAGGACCACAGGGGTAGGAAACACCATATATTTT. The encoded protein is CASRTTGVGNTIYF.

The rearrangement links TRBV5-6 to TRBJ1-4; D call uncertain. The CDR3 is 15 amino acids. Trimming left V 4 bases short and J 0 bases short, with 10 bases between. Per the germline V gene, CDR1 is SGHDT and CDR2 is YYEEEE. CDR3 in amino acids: CASSVRAPTNEKLFF. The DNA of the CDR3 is TGTGCCAGCAGCGTCCGAGCGCCAACTAATGAAAAACTGTTTTTT.

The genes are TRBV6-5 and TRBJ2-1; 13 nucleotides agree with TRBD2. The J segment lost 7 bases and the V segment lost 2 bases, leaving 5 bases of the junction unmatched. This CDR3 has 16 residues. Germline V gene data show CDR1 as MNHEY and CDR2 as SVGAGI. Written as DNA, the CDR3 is TGTGCCAGCAGTTACGGATGGACTAGCGGGAGAAATGAGCAGTTCTTC. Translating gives CASSYGWTSGRNEQFF.

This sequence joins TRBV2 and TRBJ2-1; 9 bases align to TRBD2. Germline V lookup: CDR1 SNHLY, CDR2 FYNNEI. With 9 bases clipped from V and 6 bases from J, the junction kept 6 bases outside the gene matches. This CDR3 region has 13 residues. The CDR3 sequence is CARKLAGANEQFF. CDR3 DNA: TGTGCCAGGAAATTAGCGGGGGCCAATGAGCAGTTCTTC.

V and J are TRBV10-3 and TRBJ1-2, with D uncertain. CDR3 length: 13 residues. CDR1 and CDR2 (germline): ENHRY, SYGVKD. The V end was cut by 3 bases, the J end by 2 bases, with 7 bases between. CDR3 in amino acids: CAISESENYGYTF. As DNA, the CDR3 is TGTGCCATCAGTGAATCAGAAAACTATGGCTACACCTTC.

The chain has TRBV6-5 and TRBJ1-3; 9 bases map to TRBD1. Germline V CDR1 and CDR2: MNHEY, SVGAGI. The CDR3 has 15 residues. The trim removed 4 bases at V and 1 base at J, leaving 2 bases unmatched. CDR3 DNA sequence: TGTGCCAGCAGTTGGGGGACAGGGTCTGGAAACACCATATATTTT. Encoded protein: CASSWGTGSGNTIYF.

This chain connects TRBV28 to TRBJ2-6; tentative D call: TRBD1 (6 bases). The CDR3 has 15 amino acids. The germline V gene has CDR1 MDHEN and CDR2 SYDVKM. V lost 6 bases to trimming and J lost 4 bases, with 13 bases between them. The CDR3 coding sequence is TGTGCCAGCAGCCCAGGGGCCGCAGGGGCCAACGTCCTGACTTTC. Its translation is CASSPGAAGANVLTF.

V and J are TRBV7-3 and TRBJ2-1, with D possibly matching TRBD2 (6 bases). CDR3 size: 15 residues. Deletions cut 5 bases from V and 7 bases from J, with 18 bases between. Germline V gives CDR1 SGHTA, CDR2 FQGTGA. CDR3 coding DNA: TGTGCCAGCAGCCTACGGGGGATGGTCGGGAATGAGCAGTTCTTC. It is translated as CASSLRGMVGNEQFF. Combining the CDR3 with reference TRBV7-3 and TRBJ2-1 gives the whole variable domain GAGVSQTPSNKVTEKGKYVELRCDPISGHTALYWYRQSLGQGPEFLIYFQGTGAADDSGLPNDRFFAVRPEGSVSTLKIQRTERGDSAVYLCASSLRGMVGNEQFFGPGTRLTVL.

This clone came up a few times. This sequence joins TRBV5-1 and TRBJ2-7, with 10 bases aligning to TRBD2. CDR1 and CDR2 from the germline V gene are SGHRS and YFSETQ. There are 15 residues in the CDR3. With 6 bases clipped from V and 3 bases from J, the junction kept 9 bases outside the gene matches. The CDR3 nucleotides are TGCGCCAGCAACCCCGGGGGGACTAGCGTCTACGAGCAGTACTTC. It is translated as CASNPGGTSVYEQYF.

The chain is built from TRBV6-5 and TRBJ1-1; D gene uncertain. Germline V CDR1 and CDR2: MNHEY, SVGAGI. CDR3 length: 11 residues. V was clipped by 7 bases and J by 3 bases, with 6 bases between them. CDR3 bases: TGTGCCAGCACGAGGGACACTGAAGCTTTCTTT. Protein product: CASTRDTEAFF.

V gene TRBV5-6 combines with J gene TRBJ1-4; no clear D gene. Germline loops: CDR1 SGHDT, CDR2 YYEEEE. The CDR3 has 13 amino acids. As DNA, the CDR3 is TGTGCGAGTGCCGCCCAACTCAATGAAAAACTGTTTTTT. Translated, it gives CASAAQLNEKLFF.

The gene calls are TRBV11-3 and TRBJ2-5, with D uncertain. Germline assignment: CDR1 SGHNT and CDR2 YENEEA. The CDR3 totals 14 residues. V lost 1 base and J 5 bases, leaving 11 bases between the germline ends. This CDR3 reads CASSLANPRETQYF. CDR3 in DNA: TGTGCCAGCAGCTTAGCCAACCCGAGGGAGACCCAGTACTTC.

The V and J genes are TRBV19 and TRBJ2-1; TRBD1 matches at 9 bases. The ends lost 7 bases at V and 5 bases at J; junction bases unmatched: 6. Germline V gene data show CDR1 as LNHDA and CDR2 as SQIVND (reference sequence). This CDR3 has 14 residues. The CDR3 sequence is CASTGTGWDNEQFF. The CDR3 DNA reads TGTGCCAGTACAGGGACAGGGTGGGACAATGAGCAGTTCTTC.